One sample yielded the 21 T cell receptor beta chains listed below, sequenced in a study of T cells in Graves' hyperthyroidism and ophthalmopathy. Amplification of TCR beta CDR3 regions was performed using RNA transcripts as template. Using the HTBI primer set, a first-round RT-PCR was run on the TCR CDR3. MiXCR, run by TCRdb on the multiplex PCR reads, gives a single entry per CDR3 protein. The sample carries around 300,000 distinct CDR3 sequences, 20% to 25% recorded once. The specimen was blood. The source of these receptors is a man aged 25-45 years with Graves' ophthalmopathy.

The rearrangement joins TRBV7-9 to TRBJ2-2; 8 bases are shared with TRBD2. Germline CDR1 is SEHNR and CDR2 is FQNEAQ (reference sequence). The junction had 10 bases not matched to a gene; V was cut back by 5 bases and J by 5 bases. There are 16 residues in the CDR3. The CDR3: CASSPTGGRRTGELFF. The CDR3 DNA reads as TGTGCCAGCAGCCCGACGGGAGGGCGGCGGACCGGGGAGCTGTTTTTT.

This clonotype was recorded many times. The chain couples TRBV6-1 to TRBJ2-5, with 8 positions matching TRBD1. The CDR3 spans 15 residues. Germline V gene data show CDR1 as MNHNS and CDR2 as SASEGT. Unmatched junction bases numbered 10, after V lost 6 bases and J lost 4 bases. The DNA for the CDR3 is TGTGCCAGCAGCTTCCAGGACAGGGCTATAGAGACCCAGTACTTC. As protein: CASSFQDRAIETQYF.

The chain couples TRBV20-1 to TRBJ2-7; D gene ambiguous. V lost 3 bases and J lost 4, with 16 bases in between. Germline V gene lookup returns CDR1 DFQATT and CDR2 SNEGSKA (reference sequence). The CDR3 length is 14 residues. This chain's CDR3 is CSARPLEYIYEQYF. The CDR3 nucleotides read TGCAGTGCTAGGCCCCTGGAGTACATTTACGAGCAGTACTTC.

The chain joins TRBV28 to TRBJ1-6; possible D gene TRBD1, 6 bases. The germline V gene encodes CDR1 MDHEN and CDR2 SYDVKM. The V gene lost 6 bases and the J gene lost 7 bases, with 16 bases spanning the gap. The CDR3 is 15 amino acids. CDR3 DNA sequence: TGTGCCAGCAGGGCCACAGGGACCCGCAATTCACCCCTCCACTTT. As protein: CASRATGTRNSPLHF.

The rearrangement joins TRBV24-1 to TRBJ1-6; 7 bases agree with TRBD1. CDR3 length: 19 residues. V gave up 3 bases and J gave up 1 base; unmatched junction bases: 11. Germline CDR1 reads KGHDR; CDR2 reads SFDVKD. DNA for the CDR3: TGTGCCACCAGTGATCTGGAACAGGGGTATGGGTCCTATAATTCACCCCTCCACTTT. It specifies CATSDLEQGYGSYNSPLHF.

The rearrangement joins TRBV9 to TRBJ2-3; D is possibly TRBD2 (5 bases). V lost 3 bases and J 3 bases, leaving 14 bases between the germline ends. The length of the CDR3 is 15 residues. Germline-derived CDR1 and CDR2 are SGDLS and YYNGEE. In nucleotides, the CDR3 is TGTGCCAGCAGCGCCGACGGGATTGGGACAGATACGCAGTATTTT. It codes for CASSADGIGTDTQYF.

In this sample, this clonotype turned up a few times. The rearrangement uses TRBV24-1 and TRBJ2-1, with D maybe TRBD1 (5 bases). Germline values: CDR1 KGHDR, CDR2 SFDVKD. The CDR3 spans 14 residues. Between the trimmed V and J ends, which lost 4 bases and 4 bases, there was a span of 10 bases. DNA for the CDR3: TGTGCCACCAGTGACTCCCAGGGTTACAATGAGCAGTTCTTC. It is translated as CATSDSQGYNEQFF.

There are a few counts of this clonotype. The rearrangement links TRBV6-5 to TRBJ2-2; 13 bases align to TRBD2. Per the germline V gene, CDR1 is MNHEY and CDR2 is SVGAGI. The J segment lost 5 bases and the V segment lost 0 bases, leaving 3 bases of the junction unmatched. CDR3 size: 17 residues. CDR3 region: CASSYSGLAGATGELFF. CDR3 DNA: TGTGCCAGCAGTTACTCCGGACTAGCGGGAGCAACCGGGGAGCTGTTTTTT.

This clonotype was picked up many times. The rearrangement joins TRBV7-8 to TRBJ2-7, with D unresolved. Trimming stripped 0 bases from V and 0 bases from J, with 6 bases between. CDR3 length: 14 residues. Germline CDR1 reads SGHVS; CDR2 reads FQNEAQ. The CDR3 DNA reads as TGTGCCAGCAGCTTAGCAGGAAGCTCCTACGAGCAGTACTTC. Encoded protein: CASSLAGSSYEQYF.

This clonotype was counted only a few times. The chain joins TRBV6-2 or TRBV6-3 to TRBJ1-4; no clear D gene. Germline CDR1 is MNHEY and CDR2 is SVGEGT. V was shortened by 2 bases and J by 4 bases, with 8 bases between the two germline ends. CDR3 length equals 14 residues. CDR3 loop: CASSYETDNEKLFF. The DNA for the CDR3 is TGTGCCAGCAGTTACGAGACGGATAATGAAAAACTGTTTTTT.

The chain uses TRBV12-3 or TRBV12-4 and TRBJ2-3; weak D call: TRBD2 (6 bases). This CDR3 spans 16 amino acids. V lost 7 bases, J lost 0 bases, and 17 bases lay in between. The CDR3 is CASTLRTGGSTDTQYF. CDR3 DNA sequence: TGTGCCAGCACCCTTAGGACCGGGGGAAGCACAGATACGCAGTATTTT.

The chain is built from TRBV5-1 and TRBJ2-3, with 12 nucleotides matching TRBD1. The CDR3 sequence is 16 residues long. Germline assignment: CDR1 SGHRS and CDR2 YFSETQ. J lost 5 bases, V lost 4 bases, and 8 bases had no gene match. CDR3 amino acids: CASSPRGQGAEDTQYF. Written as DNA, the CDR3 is TGCGCCAGCAGCCCCCGGGGACAGGGGGCTGAAGATACGCAGTATTTT.

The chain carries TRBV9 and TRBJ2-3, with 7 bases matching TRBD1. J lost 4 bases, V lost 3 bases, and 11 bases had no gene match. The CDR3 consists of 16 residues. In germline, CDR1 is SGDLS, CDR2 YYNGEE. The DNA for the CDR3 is TGTGCCAGCAGCGGTTCCAGACAGGGTTCCGCAGATACGCAGTATTTT. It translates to CASSGSRQGSADTQYF. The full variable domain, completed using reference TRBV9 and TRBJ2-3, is DSGVTQTPKHLITATGQRVTLRCSPRSGDLSVYWYQQSLDQGLQFLIQYYNGEERAKGNILERFSAQQFPDLHSELNLSSLELGDSALYFCASSGSRQGSADTQYFGPGTRLTVL.

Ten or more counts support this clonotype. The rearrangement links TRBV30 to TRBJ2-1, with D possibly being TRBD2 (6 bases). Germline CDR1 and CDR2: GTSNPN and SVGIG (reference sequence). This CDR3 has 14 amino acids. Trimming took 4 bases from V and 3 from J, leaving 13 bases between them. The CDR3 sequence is CAWKPAGSYNEQFF. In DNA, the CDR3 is TGTGCCTGGAAGCCAGCGGGCAGCTACAATGAGCAGTTCTTC. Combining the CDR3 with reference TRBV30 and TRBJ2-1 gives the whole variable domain SQTIHQWPATLVQPVGSPLSLECTVEGTSNPNLYWYRQAAGRGLQLLFYSVGIGQISSEVPQNLSASRPQDRQFILSSKKLLLSDSGFYLCAWKPAGSYNEQFFGPGTRLTVL.

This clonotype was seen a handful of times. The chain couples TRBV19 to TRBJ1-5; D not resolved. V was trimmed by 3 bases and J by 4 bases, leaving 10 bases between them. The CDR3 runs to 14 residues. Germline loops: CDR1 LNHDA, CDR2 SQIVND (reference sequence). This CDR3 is CASSIISGNQPQHF. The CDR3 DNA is TGTGCCAGTAGTATCATTAGCGGGAATCAGCCCCAGCATTTT.

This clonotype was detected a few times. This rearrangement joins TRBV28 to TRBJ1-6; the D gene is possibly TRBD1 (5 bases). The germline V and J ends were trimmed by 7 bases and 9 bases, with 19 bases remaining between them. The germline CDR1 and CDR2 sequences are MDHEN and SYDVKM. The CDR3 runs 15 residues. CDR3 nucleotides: TGTGCCAGCACCTCTTCGGCAGGGAAAAGTTCACCCCTCCACTTT. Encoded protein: CASTSSAGKSSPLHF. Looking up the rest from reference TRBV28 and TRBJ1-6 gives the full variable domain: DVKVTQSSRYLVKRTGEKVFLECVQDMDHENMFWYRQDPGLGLRLIYFSYDVKMKEKGDIPEGYSVSREKKERFSLILESASTNQTSMYLCASTSSAGKSSPLHFGNGTRLTVT.

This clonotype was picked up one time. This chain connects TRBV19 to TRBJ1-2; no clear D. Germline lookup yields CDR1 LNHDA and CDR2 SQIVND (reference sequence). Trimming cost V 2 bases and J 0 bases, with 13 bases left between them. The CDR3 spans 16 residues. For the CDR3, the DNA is TGTGCCAGTAGTATATTGTACAGCTCAGCTAACTATGGCTACACCTTC. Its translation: CASSILYSSANYGYTF. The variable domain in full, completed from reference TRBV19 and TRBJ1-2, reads DGGITQSPKYLFRKEGQNVTLSCEQNLNHDAMYWYRQDPGQGLRLIYYSQIVNDFQKGDIAEGYSVSREKKESFPLTVTSAQKNPTAFYLCASSILYSSANYGYTFGSGTRLTVV.

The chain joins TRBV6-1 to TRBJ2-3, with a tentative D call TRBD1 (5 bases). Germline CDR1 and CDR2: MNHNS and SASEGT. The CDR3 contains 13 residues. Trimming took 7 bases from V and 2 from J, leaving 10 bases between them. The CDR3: CASNQGPTDTQYF. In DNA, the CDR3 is TGTGCCAGCAACCAGGGCCCCACAGATACGCAGTATTTT.

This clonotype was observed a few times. This CDR3 is CASSTPRTGGFYNEQFF. The CDR3 nucleotides are TGTGCCAGCAGCACCCCCAGGACAGGGGGCTTTTACAATGAGCAGTTCTTC. The chain links TRBV11-3 to TRBJ2-1; TRBD1 matches 11 bases. Germline loops: CDR1 SGHNT, CDR2 YENEEA. V shed 5 bases and J 4 bases; nucleotides not matched to a gene: 10. CDR3 length: 17 amino acids.

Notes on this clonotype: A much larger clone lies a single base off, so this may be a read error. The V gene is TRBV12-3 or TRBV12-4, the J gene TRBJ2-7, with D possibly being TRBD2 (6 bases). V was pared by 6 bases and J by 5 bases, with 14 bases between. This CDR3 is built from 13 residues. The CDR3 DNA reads TGTGCCAGCAGGCGACTAGTGGGAGACGAGCAGTACTTC. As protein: CASRRLVGDEQYF.

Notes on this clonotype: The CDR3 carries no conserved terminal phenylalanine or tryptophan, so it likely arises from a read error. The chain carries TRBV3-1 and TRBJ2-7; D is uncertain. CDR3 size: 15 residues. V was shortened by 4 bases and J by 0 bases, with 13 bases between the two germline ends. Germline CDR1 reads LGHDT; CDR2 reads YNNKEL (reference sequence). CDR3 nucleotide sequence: TGTGCCAGCAGCCCGATGGCGGATTCCTCCTACGAGCAGTACCTC. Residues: CASSPMADSSYEQYL.